The clone carrying this TCR beta chain was observed a handful of times. Libraries were prepared by immunoSEQ multiplex PCR; TCRdb keeps only in-frame clonotypes and omits some of them. The sample records about 210,000 clones, roughly four fifths being singletons. This specimen comes from a study of blood T cell repertoires in COVID-19. The V and J ends lost 10 bases and 0 bases respectively, with 13 bases between them. This CDR3 spans 13 amino acids. In germline, CDR1 is SNHLY, CDR2 FYNNEI. V is TRBV2 and J is TRBJ2-7, with D perhaps matching TRBD2 (5 bases). Sequenced material: PBMCs or T cells enriched from blood (not recorded which). This receptor was obtained from a man between 35 and 55 years old who had recovered from COVID-19. This CDR3 reads CAIPAGDSYEQYF. The CDR3 region has the DNA TGTGCCATCCCCGCCGGGGACTCCTACGAGCAGTACTTC.